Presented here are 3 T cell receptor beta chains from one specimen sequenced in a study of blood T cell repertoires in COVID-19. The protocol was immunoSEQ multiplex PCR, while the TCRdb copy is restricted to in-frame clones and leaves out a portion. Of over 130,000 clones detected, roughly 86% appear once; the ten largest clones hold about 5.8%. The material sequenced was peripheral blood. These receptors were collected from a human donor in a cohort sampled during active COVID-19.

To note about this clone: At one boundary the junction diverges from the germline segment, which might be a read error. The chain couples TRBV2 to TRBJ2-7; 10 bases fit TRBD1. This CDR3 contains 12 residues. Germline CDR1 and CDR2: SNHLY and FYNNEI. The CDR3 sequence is CASNDVVGTGVF. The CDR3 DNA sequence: TGTGCCAGCAATGATGTGGTAGGGACAGGGGTCTTC. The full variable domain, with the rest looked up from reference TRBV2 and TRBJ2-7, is EPEVTQTPSHQVTQMGQEVILRCVPISNHLYFYWYRQILGQKVEFLVSFYNNEISEKSEIFDDQFSVERPDGSNFTLKIRSTKLEDSAMYFCASNDVVGTGVFGPGTRLTVT.

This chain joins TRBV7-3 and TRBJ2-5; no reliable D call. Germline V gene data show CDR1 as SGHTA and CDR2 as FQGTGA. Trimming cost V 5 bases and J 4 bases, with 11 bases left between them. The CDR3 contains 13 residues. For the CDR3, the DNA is TGTGCCAGCAGCCGAAATCCGGGAGAGACCCAGTACTTC. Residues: CASSRNPGETQYF. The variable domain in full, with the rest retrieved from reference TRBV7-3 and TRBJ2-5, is GAGVSQTPSNKVTEKGKYVELRCDPISGHTALYWYRQSLGQGPEFLIYFQGTGAADDSGLPNDRFFAVRPEGSVSTLKIQRTERGDSAVYLCASSRNPGETQYFGPGTRLLVL.

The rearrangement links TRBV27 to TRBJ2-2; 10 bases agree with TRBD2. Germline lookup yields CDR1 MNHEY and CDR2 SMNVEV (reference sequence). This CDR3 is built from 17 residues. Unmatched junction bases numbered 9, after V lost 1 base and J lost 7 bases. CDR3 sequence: CASSLWSLAGVGGELFF. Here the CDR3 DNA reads TGTGCCAGCAGTTTATGGTCCCTAGCGGGGGTTGGCGGGGAGCTGTTTTTT.